A selection of T cell receptor beta chains follows, all from one sample in a study of blood T cell repertoires in COVID-19. Sequencing used immunoSEQ multiplex PCR; TCRdb keeps in-frame clones, though not all of them. Among a few hundred thousand clones listed, around 82% were seen once. Sequenced input: PBMCs or T cells enriched from blood (not recorded which). The source of these receptors is a middle-aged woman with acute COVID-19. CDR3s include the opening cysteine and the closing phenylalanine or tryptophan. D genes are given only for firm matches. Part of the rows lack a size; the others show once, few, many or a class for expanded clones.

v_gene: TRBV19
abundance: NA
d_gene: NA
j_gene: TRBJ1-5
CDR3nt: TGTGCCAGTAGTATACGGGTCAACAATCAGCCCCAGCATTTT
CDR3aa: CASSIRVNNQPQHF

v_gene: TRBV9
abundance: NA
d_gene: NA
j_gene: TRBJ1-1
CDR3nt: TGTGCCAGCAGCGTAGTGGGGAGTTTGGACACTGAAGCTTTCTTT
CDR3aa: CASSVVGSLDTEAFF

v_gene: TRBV5-4
abundance: NA
d_gene: NA
j_gene: TRBJ2-1
CDR3nt: TGTGCCAGCAGCTCGCCAGGTCAGGAGCAGTTCTTC
CDR3aa: CASSSPGQEQFF

v_gene: TRBV11-2
abundance: NA
d_gene: TRBD1
j_gene: TRBJ2-4
CDR3nt: TGTGCCAGCAGCCCTCGGACAGGGCCCACGGTCAAAAACATTCAGCACTTC
CDR3aa: CASSPRTGPTVKNIQHF

v_gene: TRBV21-1
abundance: NA
d_gene: NA
j_gene: TRBJ1-5
CDR3nt: TGTGCCAGCAGCACTAAGGGCGGGATTTACTATCAGCCCCAGCATTTT
CDR3aa: CASSTKGGIYYQPQHF

v_gene: TRBV25-1
abundance: NA
d_gene: TRBD1
j_gene: TRBJ1-4
CDR3nt: TGTGCCAGCTCCGCCGGACAGGGTAGGGAAAAACTGTTTTTT
CDR3aa: CASSAGQGREKLFF

v_gene: TRBV4-1
abundance: NA
d_gene: TRBD2
j_gene: TRBJ2-7
CDR3nt: TGCGCCAGCAGCCAAGTGACGCTAGCGGTACAATACGAGCAGTACTTC
CDR3aa: CASSQVTLAVQYEQYF

v_gene: TRBV4-2
abundance: NA
d_gene: TRBD2
j_gene: TRBJ2-7
CDR3nt: TGTGCCAGCAGCCCTGGAGTGCTAGCGGGAAATTACGAGCAGTACTTC
CDR3aa: CASSPGVLAGNYEQYF

v_gene: TRBV24-1
abundance: NA
d_gene: TRBD1
j_gene: TRBJ2-2
CDR3nt: TGTGCCACCAGGCCGGGACAGGGTGCCGGGGAGCTGTTTTTT
CDR3aa: CATRPGQGAGELFF

v_gene: TRBV9
abundance: NA
d_gene: NA
j_gene: TRBJ1-5
CDR3nt: TGTGCCAGCAGCCCCTCCGAGACACGGGAGTCCCAGCATTTT
CDR3aa: CASSPSETRESQHF

v_gene: TRBV28
abundance: NA
d_gene: TRBD1
j_gene: TRBJ1-5
CDR3nt: TGTGCCAGCAGGCCGACAGGGGGGGCCAATCAGCCCCAGCATTTT
CDR3aa: CASRPTGGANQPQHF

v_gene: TRBV21-1
abundance: NA
d_gene: NA
j_gene: TRBJ2-5
CDR3nt: TGTGCCAGCAGCAAAGAGGGGACAGGGGAAGAGACCCAGTACTTC
CDR3aa: CASSKEGTGEETQYF

v_gene: TRBV18
abundance: NA
d_gene: NA
j_gene: TRBJ2-7
CDR3nt: TGTGCCAGCTCACCGAGGCTTTGGGACGAGCAGTACTTC
CDR3aa: CASSPRLWDEQYF

v_gene: TRBV7-9
abundance: NA
d_gene: NA
j_gene: TRBJ1-1
CDR3nt: TGTGCCAGCAGCTTGGGTAGGGGCGGCGGGGGAAACACTGAAGCTTTCTTT
CDR3aa: CASSLGRGGGGNTEAFF

v_gene: TRBV6-6
abundance: NA
d_gene: TRBD1
j_gene: TRBJ2-5
CDR3nt: TGTGCCAGCAGTGGCGGGGACAGGGCGTACCAAGAGACCCAGTACTTC
CDR3aa: CASSGGDRAYQETQYF

v_gene: TRBV28
abundance: NA
d_gene: TRBD2
j_gene: TRBJ2-1
CDR3nt: TGTGCCACTCAGGAGGCTAGCGGGAGAAATGAGCAGTTCTTC
CDR3aa: CATQEASGRNEQFF

v_gene: TRBV18
abundance: NA
d_gene: TRBD2
j_gene: TRBJ2-3
CDR3nt: TGTGCCAGCTCGGTAGCGGGGGGTGGCACAGATACGCAGTATTTT
CDR3aa: CASSVAGGGTDTQYF

v_gene: TRBV7-3
abundance: NA
d_gene: TRBD1
j_gene: TRBJ2-3
CDR3nt: TGTGCCAGCAGCCCGGGACAGACCAGCACAGATACGCAGTATTTT
CDR3aa: CASSPGQTSTDTQYF

v_gene: TRBV9
abundance: NA
d_gene: TRBD2
j_gene: TRBJ2-5
CDR3nt: TGTGCCAGCAGCGTCAATAGCGGGGCAGAGACCCAGTACTTC
CDR3aa: CASSVNSGAETQYF

v_gene: TRBV2
abundance: NA
d_gene: TRBD1
j_gene: TRBJ1-2
CDR3nt: TGTGCCAGCAGTGTCGGACAGGGGGCTAACTATGGCTACACCTTC
CDR3aa: CASSVGQGANYGYTF

v_gene: TRBV28
abundance: NA
d_gene: NA
j_gene: TRBJ2-7
CDR3nt: TGTGCCAGCAGTTCGTCCGCGACACACTACGAGCAGTACTTC
CDR3aa: CASSSSATHYEQYF

v_gene: TRBV28
abundance: few
d_gene: NA
j_gene: TRBJ1-5
CDR3nt: TGTGCCAGCAAACCACCGGACGGGGGCAATCAGCCCCAGCATTTT
CDR3aa: CASKPPDGGNQPQHF

v_gene: TRBV27
abundance: NA
d_gene: TRBD1
j_gene: TRBJ2-2
CDR3nt: TGTGCCACCAGGGGACAGTCCTACACCGGGGAGCTGTTTTTT
CDR3aa: CATRGQSYTGELFF

v_gene: TRBV7-3
abundance: NA
d_gene: TRBD2
j_gene: TRBJ2-1
CDR3nt: TGTGCCAGCAGCTCAACCCCTAGCGGGGGGGCCCACAATGAGCAGTTCTTC
CDR3aa: CASSSTPSGGAHNEQFF

v_gene: TRBV11-2
abundance: NA
d_gene: NA
j_gene: TRBJ2-3
CDR3nt: TGTGCCAGCAGCGTCACGGGGTACACAGATACGCAGTATTTT
CDR3aa: CASSVTGYTDTQYF

v_gene: TRBV30
abundance: NA
d_gene: TRBD2
j_gene: TRBJ2-1
CDR3nt: TGTGCCTGGAGTGTACGGTCTGGAGTAGCGGGAGGAGAGCAGTTCTTC
CDR3aa: CAWSVRSGVAGGEQFF

v_gene: TRBV6-5
abundance: NA
d_gene: NA
j_gene: TRBJ1-2
CDR3nt: TGTGCCAGCAGTAGACAGGTGGAAGGCTACACCTTC
CDR3aa: CASSRQVEGYTF

v_gene: TRBV19
abundance: NA
d_gene: TRBD1
j_gene: TRBJ2-3
CDR3nt: TGTGCCAGTAGTACATCGACAGGGATAACGGATACGCAGTATTTT
CDR3aa: CASSTSTGITDTQYF

v_gene: TRBV19
abundance: NA
d_gene: NA
j_gene: TRBJ2-5
CDR3nt: TGTGCCAGTAATAAACAGGGAGAGAGGAAGACCCAGTACTTC
CDR3aa: CASNKQGERKTQYF